These 31 T cell receptor beta chains originate from one sample sequenced in a study of early T cells in non-severe SARS-CoV-2 infection. Each CDR3 protein gets one entry after TCRdb re-called the 5' RACE reads with MiXCR. Here the sample spans 30,000 or so distinct CDR3 sequences, roughly 5.3% being singletons. The sample consisted of whole blood. These receptors all stem from an adult who was a healthcare worker with PCR-confirmed SARS-CoV-2 infection or an uninfected control (not recorded which).

This chain connects TRBV5-1 to TRBJ1-4, with 9 positions matching TRBD1. The germline CDR1 and CDR2 sequences are SGHRS and YFSETQ. This CDR3 contains 14 residues. Trimming at V came to 4 bases and at J to 8 bases, leaving 6 bases not matched to a gene. CDR3 sequence: CASSPGQGQEKLFF. As DNA, the CDR3 is TGCGCCAGCAGCCCGGGACAGGGACAGGAAAAACTGTTTTTT. The variable domain in full, with the rest retrieved from reference TRBV5-1 and TRBJ1-4, is KAGVTQTPRYLIKTRGQQVTLSCSPISGHRSVSWYQQTPGQGLQFLFEYFSETQRNKGNFPGRFSGRQFSNSRSEMNVSTLELGDSALYLCASSPGQGQEKLFFGSGTQLSVL.

The rearrangement joins TRBV6-2 or TRBV6-3 to TRBJ2-7; the D call may be TRBD1 or TRBD2 (5 bases each). In germline, CDR1 is MNHEY, CDR2 SVGEGT. Trimming cost V 2 bases and J 6 bases, with 11 bases left between them. This CDR3 comprises 13 residues. The CDR3, as DNA: TGTGCCAGCAGTTACCGGAAGGGACGCGAGCAGTACTTC. Residues: CASSYRKGREQYF.

This clonotype was seen many times. The V and J genes are TRBV2 and TRBJ2-1, with D possibly matching TRBD1 (6 bases). Between the trimmed V and J ends, which lost 5 bases and 1 base, there was a span of 12 bases. This CDR3 spans 15 amino acids. Germline CDR1 SNHLY, CDR2 FYNNEI. The CDR3 is CASSLDRGSYNEQFF. For the CDR3, the DNA is TGTGCCAGCAGTCTAGATAGGGGGTCCTACAATGAGCAGTTCTTC.

This clonotype was detected many times. This chain uses TRBV28 with TRBJ2-7, with TRBD1 matching over 7 bases. The germline gives CDR1 MDHEN, CDR2 SYDVKM. This CDR3 has 15 amino acids. Trimming at V came to 8 bases and at J to 0 bases, leaving 10 bases not matched to a gene. The CDR3 here is CASRAPYRGSYEQYF. In DNA, the CDR3 is TGTGCCAGCCGCGCCCCGTACAGGGGCTCCTACGAGCAGTACTTC. The whole variable domain, remainder taken from reference TRBV28 and TRBJ2-7, is DVKVTQSSRYLVKRTGEKVFLECVQDMDHENMFWYRQDPGLGLRLIYFSYDVKMKEKGDIPEGYSVSREKKERFSLILESASTNQTSMYLCASRAPYRGSYEQYFGPGTRLTVT.

The table lists this clonotype with many counts. This sequence joins TRBV12-3 or TRBV12-4 and TRBJ2-1; D gene uncertain. Trimming pared 5 bases from V and 5 bases from J, leaving 13 bases between. There are 14 residues in the CDR3. This CDR3 reads CASSSYNRHNEQFF. CDR3 DNA: TGTGCCAGCAGTAGTTACAACCGACACAATGAGCAGTTCTTC.

This chain uses TRBV18 with TRBJ1-1; maybe TRBD1 (6 bases). Trimming stripped 3 bases from V and 5 bases from J, with 10 bases between. The CDR3 contains 13 residues. CDR1 is KGHSH and CDR2 is LQKENI in the germline V gene. CDR3: CASSPRTETEAFF. In nucleotides, the CDR3 is TGTGCCAGCTCACCCCGGACAGAAACTGAAGCTTTCTTT.

This clonotype was counted many times. The V and J genes are TRBV6-2 or TRBV6-3 and TRBJ2-2; 7 bases are shared with TRBD1. The germline gives CDR1 MNHEY, CDR2 SVGEGT. V gave up 2 bases and J gave up 0 bases; unmatched junction bases: 18. The CDR3 contains 21 residues. The CDR3 nucleotides are TGTGCCAGCAGTTACAATGAACAGGGGCCCCTGGGATCCTCGAACACCGGGGAGCTGTTTTTT. Its translation is CASSYNEQGPLGSSNTGELFF.

This clonotype was detected only a few times. The chain employs TRBV30 and TRBJ1-2, with D possibly TRBD1 on 6 matching bases. Germline V gene sequence: CDR1 GTSNPN, CDR2 SVGIG (reference sequence). This CDR3 spans 13 amino acids. With 4 bases removed from V and 4 bases from J, the gap between germline ends came to 13 bases. This CDR3 is CAWNGGGLYGYTF. The CDR3 DNA reads as TGTGCCTGGAATGGAGGGGGTCTCTATGGCTACACCTTC.

V usage is TRBV28 and J usage is TRBJ2-3; the D is unclear. The germline V gene encodes CDR1 MDHEN and CDR2 SYDVKM. CDR3 size: 12 residues. V lost 8 bases, J lost 7 bases, and 13 bases lay in between. In nucleotides, the CDR3 is TGTGCCAGCTCTACCCTAAGGAATACGCAGTATTTT. Residues: CASSTLRNTQYF.

The chain has TRBV20-1 and TRBJ2-1; 9 bases are a match to TRBD1. This CDR3 spans 12 amino acids. V shed 4 bases and J 8 bases; nucleotides not matched to a gene: 3. In germline, CDR1 is DFQATT, CDR2 SNEGSKA (reference sequence). The CDR3 here is CSATDRGDEQFF. CDR3 nucleotides: TGCAGTGCTACCGACAGGGGGGATGAGCAGTTCTTC.

The rearrangement uses TRBV20-1 and TRBJ1-1; D is perhaps TRBD1 (6 bases). Germline loops: CDR1 DFQATT, CDR2 SNEGSKA (reference sequence). V was pared by 4 bases and J by 0 bases, with 18 bases between. This CDR3 region has 16 residues. For the CDR3, the DNA is TGCAGTGCTACTGAAAGCACAGGGCAAATGAACACTGAAGCTTTCTTT. It translates to CSATESTGQMNTEAFF.

This clonotype was seen repeatedly, ten times or more. The chain recombines TRBV6-6 with TRBJ2-2; D is perhaps TRBD2 (7 bases). The V gene's germline CDR1 is MNHNY and CDR2 SVGAGI (reference sequence). Trimming shortened V by 11 bases and J by 3 bases, and 13 bases separated the two germline ends. The CDR3 is 13 amino acids. CDR3 protein: CASGGGDTGELFF. DNA of the CDR3: TGTGCCTCCGGAGGGGGGGACACCGGGGAGCTGTTTTTT.

This clonotype was seen repeatedly, ten times or more. The chain links TRBV11-2 to TRBJ2-7; a possible D gene is TRBD2 (7 bases). Germline-derived CDR1 and CDR2 are SGHAT and FQNNGV. V lost 5 bases and J 9 bases, leaving 23 bases between the germline ends. This CDR3 is built from 15 residues. The chain's CDR3 is CASSKRRGAIGAQYF. The CDR3 nucleotides are TGTGCCAGCAGCAAGAGACGGGGGGCTATTGGAGCGCAGTACTTC.

The chain carries TRBV18 and TRBJ2-3; no clear D gene. The CDR3 length is 14 residues. CDR1 and CDR2 (germline): KGHSH, LQKENI. Trimming stripped 3 bases from V and 3 bases from J, with 10 bases between. CDR3 sequence: CASSPGPVTDTQYF. In nucleotides, the CDR3 is TGTGCCAGCTCACCCGGGCCGGTGACAGATACGCAGTATTTT.

The chain couples TRBV20-1 to TRBJ2-1; no clear D gene. Per the germline V gene, CDR1 is DFQATT and CDR2 is SNEGSKA (reference sequence). Deletions cut 0 bases from V and 5 bases from J, with 11 bases between. The length of the CDR3 is 14 residues. CDR3 nucleotide sequence: TGCAGTGCTAGAGATATAAGGGCCGACAATGAGCAGTTCTTC. It yields the protein CSARDIRADNEQFF.

DNA for the CDR3: TGCGCCAGCAGCCAGGGACAGCAAGAGACCCAGTACTTC. Its protein is CASSQGQQETQYF. V and J are TRBV5-1 and TRBJ2-5, with TRBD1 matching over 7 bases. V trimming: 4 bases; J trimming: 2 bases; junction bases outside the gene matches: 2. The CDR3 covers 13 residues. Germline V gene lookup returns CDR1 SGHRS and CDR2 YFSETQ. Combining the CDR3 with reference TRBV5-1 and TRBJ2-5 gives the whole variable domain KAGVTQTPRYLIKTRGQQVTLSCSPISGHRSVSWYQQTPGQGLQFLFEYFSETQRNKGNFPGRFSGRQFSNSRSEMNVSTLELGDSALYLCASSQGQQETQYFGPGTRLLVL.

There are many counts of this clonotype. The chain couples TRBV5-1 to TRBJ2-2; tentatively, D is TRBD2 (6 bases). CDR1 is SGHRS and CDR2 is YFSETQ in the germline V gene. V dropped 4 bases and J dropped 4 bases, with 14 bases sitting between them. The CDR3 is 15 amino acids. CDR3 protein: CASSPGGIGTGELFF. CDR3 bases: TGCGCCAGCAGCCCGGGCGGGATCGGCACCGGGGAGCTGTTTTTT.

V and J are TRBV7-6 and TRBJ2-2; D unclear. V was shortened by 5 bases and J by 7 bases, with 11 bases between the two germline ends. This CDR3 is 13 amino acids long. The germline V gene has CDR1 SGHVS and CDR2 FNYEAQ. In DNA form, the CDR3 reads TGTGCCAGCAGCCCGGTGGCTGTCGGGGAGCTGTTTTTT. Amino acid sequence: CASSPVAVGELFF. Looking up the rest from reference TRBV7-6 and TRBJ2-2 gives the full variable domain: GAGVSQSPRYKVTKRGQDVALRCDPISGHVSLYWYRQALGQGPEFLTYFNYEAQQDKSGLPNDRFSAERPEGSISTLTIQRTEQRDSAMYRCASSPVAVGELFFGEGSRLTVL.

This clonotype has a count of ten or more. The chain couples TRBV29-1 to TRBJ2-1; the match to TRBD2 covers 10 bases. This CDR3 region has 12 residues. Germline CDR1 reads SQVTM; CDR2 reads ANQGSEA. V gave up 4 bases and J gave up 8 bases; unmatched junction bases: 2. DNA of the CDR3: TGCAGCGTTGGTCTAGCGGGAGATGAGCAGTTCTTC. The encoded protein is CSVGLAGDEQFF.

This clonotype came up many times. This chain joins TRBV12-3 or TRBV12-4 and TRBJ1-2; D unclear. Deletions cut 7 bases from V and 4 bases from J, with 19 bases between. The CDR3 runs 15 residues. The CDR3 coding sequence is TGTGCCAGCACCCTCCCGTCGGGGAACGGCTATGGCTACACCTTC. Residues: CASTLPSGNGYGYTF.

A few counts support this clonotype. The CDR3 nucleotides are TGTGCCAGCAGCCAGCTCCTTAGCCCGGGAGCGGCTGGCTACACCTTC. Translating gives CASSQLLSPGAAGYTF. V usage is TRBV4-2 and J usage is TRBJ1-2; D gene uncertain. V gave up 3 bases and J gave up 7 bases, with 21 bases separating them. CDR3 size: 16 residues. Germline assignment: CDR1 LGHNA and CDR2 YNFKEQ.

This clonotype was observed at least ten times. This chain connects TRBV2 to TRBJ1-1; 11 bases fit TRBD1. This CDR3 has 13 residues. The ends lost 7 bases at V and 5 bases at J; junction bases unmatched: 3. Germline V lookup: CDR1 SNHLY, CDR2 FYNNEI. The CDR3 spells CASKGQGGTEAFF. The CDR3 DNA follows: TGTGCCAGCAAGGGACAGGGGGGGACTGAAGCTTTCTTT.

This clonotype was counted between two and nine times. The chain carries TRBV7-3 and TRBJ2-5, with 7 nucleotides matching TRBD2. The CDR3 runs 13 residues. The V and J ends lost 2 bases and 7 bases, in that order; junction bases with no gene match: 4. CDR1 is SGHTA, CDR2 FQGTGA, per germline. CDR3 nucleotide sequence: TGTGCCAGCAGCTTAGCGGGAGAGGGGACCCAGTACTTC. The encoded protein is CASSLAGEGTQYF.

This clonotype is categorized as large (0.1 to 1%). V gene TRBV28 combines with J gene TRBJ1-1; D is unclear. The CDR3 consists of 14 residues. The germline gives CDR1 MDHEN, CDR2 SYDVKM. V was pared by 2 bases and J by 6 bases, with 13 bases between. In DNA form, the CDR3 reads TGTGCCAGCAGTTTACCTCAGGTCCCCGCTGAAGCTTTCTTT. It encodes CASSLPQVPAEAFF.

This clonotype was seen many times. CDR3 DNA sequence: TGTGCCAGCAGCTTGGGACAGGTCACAGATACGCAGTATTTT. Translation gives CASSLGQVTDTQYF. The gene calls are TRBV7-9 and TRBJ2-3; 8 nucleotides align to TRBD1. The CDR3 is 14 residues long. V dropped 3 bases and J dropped 2; count of bases not matched to a gene: 1. Per the germline V gene, CDR1 is SEHNR and CDR2 is FQNEAQ (reference sequence).

Ten or more counts support this clonotype. The chain couples TRBV11-2 to TRBJ2-1; TRBD2 matches 11 bases. The trim removed 2 bases at V and 8 bases at J, leaving 5 bases unmatched. Germline V gene data show CDR1 as SGHAT and CDR2 as FQNNGV. The CDR3 sequence is 15 residues long. The CDR3 DNA is TGTGCCAGCAGCTTATTACTAGCGGGAGTTTATGAGCAGTTCTTC. Translated, it gives CASSLLLAGVYEQFF.

This clonotype was seen many times. The chain is built from TRBV7-8 and TRBJ2-5, with TRBD2 matching 11 bases. Germline V lookup: CDR1 SGHVS, CDR2 FQNEAQ. The CDR3 runs 18 residues. The J segment lost 1 base and the V segment lost 4 bases, leaving 11 bases of the junction unmatched. The CDR3 region is CASSSRLAGMGLQETQYF. The CDR3 DNA is TGTGCCAGCAGCTCCCGACTAGCGGGAATGGGCCTCCAAGAGACCCAGTACTTC.

Note on this clonotype: This may come from a read error, since a much larger clone is one base off. The chain links TRBV2 to TRBJ2-4, with 8 bases fitting TRBD1. The CDR3 has 14 residues. Germline V gene sequence: CDR1 SNHLY, CDR2 FYNNEI. The CDR3 sequence is CASSGLDRENILYF. The CDR3 region has the DNA TGTGCCAGCAGTGGGTTGGACAGGGAGAACATTCTGTACTTC.

Many counts were recorded for this clonotype. V gene TRBV5-1 combines with J gene TRBJ1-1; no clear D. The CDR3 has 14 residues. V was trimmed by 1 base and J by 0 bases, leaving 7 bases between them. Per germline, CDR1 SGHRS and CDR2 YFSETQ. In DNA form, the CDR3 reads TGCGCCAGCAGCTTGAACCAGGTGAACACTGAAGCTTTCTTT. Its translation is CASSLNQVNTEAFF.

This clonotype was detected only a few times. V and J are TRBV28 and TRBJ2-1; D is possibly TRBD2 (5 bases). CDR1 is MDHEN, CDR2 SYDVKM, per germline. V gave up 3 bases and J gave up 7 bases, with 13 bases separating them. The CDR3 totals 14 residues. Here the CDR3 DNA reads TGTGCCAGCAGTTTGACGCTAGCCCCTAATGAGCAGTTCTTC. This codes for CASSLTLAPNEQFF.

The table lists this clonotype with many counts. The CDR3 here is CASSYGPYGYTF. DNA for the CDR3: TGTGCCAGCAGTTACGGACCCTATGGCTACACCTTC. The chain links TRBV6-2 or TRBV6-3 to TRBJ1-2; D gene unclear. The CDR3 spans 12 residues. The germline V gene has CDR1 MNHEY and CDR2 SVGEGT. Trimming shortened V by 2 bases and J by 4 bases, and 5 bases separated the two germline ends.